One sample yielded the 21 T cell receptor beta chains listed below, sequenced in a study of human T cells and chemical hapten exposure. Time point of the sample: healthy volunteer bleed at 6 weeks. Blood, whole and unfractionated, served as the source for total RNA extraction. One entry per CDR3 protein results from TCRdb running MiXCR on the RACE reads. The sample lists under 50,000 distinct CDR3 sequences; about 3.7% were seen once. Sequenced material: whole blood. All receptors come from a human donor in good health. Some clones in this sample may be carry-over from other donors' samples.

The gene calls are TRBV11-2 and TRBJ2-7; 7 bases match TRBD2. Germline CDR1 SGHAT, CDR2 FQNNGV. The ends lost 8 bases at V and 1 base at J; junction bases unmatched: 8. CDR3 length: 14 residues. In DNA form, the CDR3 reads TGTGCCAGCCGGGCTAGCGGAGCTTCCTACGAGCAGTACTTC. Translating gives CASRASGASYEQYF.

In this sample, this clonotype turned up a few times. This chain links TRBV20-1 with TRBJ1-2; possible D gene TRBD1, 5 bases. Germline CDR1 is DFQATT and CDR2 is SNEGSKA (reference sequence). The CDR3 length is 13 residues. The CDR3: CSSTTGLNYGYTF. As DNA, the CDR3 is TGCAGCTCTACGACGGGGCTTAACTATGGCTACACCTTC.

This clonotype occurred many times. This rearrangement joins TRBV4-1 to TRBJ2-1, with TRBD2 matching 10 bases. The CDR3 is made up of 18 amino acids. Germline CDR1 MGHRA, CDR2 YSYEKL. V dropped 0 bases and J dropped 6; count of bases not matched to a gene: 11. The DNA for the CDR3 is TGCGCCAGCAGCCAAGATCTCCCTCTGGCTAGCGGGAGCAATGAGCAGTTCTTC. It specifies CASSQDLPLASGSNEQFF.

This sequence joins TRBV7-2 and TRBJ2-3; 8 nucleotides align to TRBD2. Germline V gives CDR1 SGHTA, CDR2 FQGNSA. This CDR3 comprises 16 residues. The V segment lost 4 bases and the J segment 3 bases; nucleotides outside the gene matches: 9. CDR3 DNA: TGTGCCAGCAGCTCCGAAAGCGGGAGAAGGACAGATACGCAGTATTTT. It yields the protein CASSSESGRRTDTQYF.

This clonotype appeared many times. This chain joins TRBV14 and TRBJ2-7; D is undetermined. Germline V gives CDR1 SGHDN, CDR2 FVKESK. This CDR3 has 12 amino acids. Trimming removed 1 base at V and 4 bases at J, with 5 bases between. This CDR3 reads CASSQANYEQYF. CDR3 DNA sequence: TGTGCCAGCAGCCAAGCCAATTACGAGCAGTACTTC.

The rearrangement uses TRBV28 and TRBJ1-3, with TRBD1 matching 7 bases. Germline assignment: CDR1 MDHEN and CDR2 SYDVKM. The CDR3 length is 15 residues. V lost 5 bases and J lost 2; bases outside the gene matches: 6. As DNA, the CDR3 is TGTGCCAGCAGTCAGACAGGGCCGGCTGGAAACACCATATATTTT. This sequence encodes CASSQTGPAGNTIYF.

The table lists this clonotype with many counts. The rearrangement links TRBV6-5 to TRBJ1-1, with D perhaps TRBD1 (6 bases). V lost 5 bases and J lost 4, with 11 bases in between. Germline loops: CDR1 MNHEY, CDR2 SVGAGI. The CDR3 runs 13 residues. CDR3 sequence: CASSPTGPTEAFF. As DNA, the CDR3 is TGTGCCAGCAGTCCTACAGGGCCCACTGAAGCTTTCTTT.

This clonotype was counted at least ten times. The gene calls are TRBV20-1 and TRBJ1-5, with D unclear. Trimming removed 7 bases at V and 4 bases at J, with 11 bases between. Germline values: CDR1 DFQATT, CDR2 SNEGSKA (reference sequence). The CDR3 runs 12 residues. The CDR3 bases are TGCAGTGGGGGAGGTCCGAATCAGCCCCAGCATTTT. Translating it yields CSGGGPNQPQHF.

The table lists this clonotype with a few counts. CDR3 in amino acids: CASKGFGSYEQYF. The CDR3 bases are TGTGCCAGCAAGGGCTTTGGGTCCTACGAGCAGTACTTC. The chain recombines TRBV27 with TRBJ2-7; no firm D call. With 7 bases removed from V and 1 base from J, the gap between germline ends came to 11 bases. From germline, CDR1 is MNHEY and CDR2 SMNVEV (reference sequence). The length of the CDR3 is 13 residues.

This clonotype was seen more than once but under ten times. The chain is built from TRBV7-8 and TRBJ1-5; D is perhaps TRBD1 (5 bases). This CDR3 spans 14 amino acids. Germline V gives CDR1 SGHVS, CDR2 FQNEAQ. Trimming removed 5 bases at V and 4 bases at J, with 12 bases between. CDR3 coding DNA: TGTGCCAGCAGCCAGGGACGGAATAATCAGCCCCAGCATTTT. It codes for CASSQGRNNQPQHF. Full variable domain (rest looked up from reference TRBV7-8 and TRBJ1-5): GAGVSQSPRYKVAKRGQDVALRCDPISGHVSLFWYQQALGQGPEFLTYFQNEAQLDKSGLPSDRFFAERPEGSVSTLKIQRTQQEDSAVYLCASSQGRNNQPQHFGDGTRLSIL.

This clonotype was observed at least ten times. The chain recombines TRBV20-1 with TRBJ2-1; tentatively, D is TRBD1 or TRBD2 (5 bases each). The CDR3 has 16 amino acids. The germline CDR1 and CDR2 sequences are DFQATT and SNEGSKA (reference sequence). With 6 bases removed from V and 1 base from J, the gap between germline ends came to 19 bases. This CDR3 reads CSASPRGAGSYNEQFF. CDR3 nucleotide sequence: TGCAGTGCATCCCCTCGGGGCGCAGGGTCCTACAATGAGCAGTTCTTC.

This clonotype was found a few times. CDR3 in DNA: TGTGCCAGCAGCCAACATGCGGCAGGTCGTAATGAAAAACTGTTTTTT. Translation: CASSQHAAGRNEKLFF. The rearrangement links TRBV3-1 to TRBJ1-4; D remains unclear. V was shortened by 2 bases and J by 4 bases, with 14 bases between the two germline ends. The CDR3 loop spans 16 amino acids. Germline CDR1 is LGHDT and CDR2 is YNNKEL (reference sequence).

This clonotype was observed many times. J is TRBJ2-3 and V is TRBV6-5, with 11 bases identical to TRBD2. CDR1 MNHEY and CDR2 SVGAGI come from the germline V gene. Unmatched junction bases numbered 11, after V lost 6 bases and J lost 6 bases. This CDR3 spans 16 amino acids. The CDR3 DNA is TGTGCCAGCAGGTACCGACTAGCGGGATTTGTGGATACGCAGTATTTT. Amino acid sequence: CASRYRLAGFVDTQYF.

This clonotype was recorded many times. V gene TRBV7-9 combines with J gene TRBJ2-3; tentatively, D is TRBD2 (6 bases). The CDR3 has 17 residues. Germline assignment: CDR1 SEHNR and CDR2 FQNEAQ (reference sequence). Deletions cut 0 bases from V and 2 bases from J, with 15 bases between. The CDR3, as DNA: TGTGCCAGCAGCTTAGCCCACCGGGACTGGACCACAGATACGCAGTATTTT. Protein: CASSLAHRDWTTDTQYF.

The V and J genes are TRBV24-1 and TRBJ2-3; 8 bases are a match to TRBD2. V dropped 7 bases and J dropped 1; count of bases not matched to a gene: 12. This CDR3 is built from 17 residues. Germline CDR1 reads KGHDR; CDR2 reads SFDVKD. The CDR3 bases are TGTGCCACCAGCATAAGCGGGAGAGGGTCGGGCACAGATACGCAGTATTTT. Its translation is CATSISGRGSGTDTQYF.

This clonotype was counted only a few times. The J gene is TRBJ2-1, the V gene TRBV11-2; 7 bases are a match to TRBD2. This CDR3 has 17 amino acids. In germline, CDR1 is SGHAT, CDR2 FQNNGV. Trimming cost V 4 bases and J 6 bases; bases outside gene matches: 15. The CDR3 loop is CASSSVRRDYRANEQFF. The CDR3 coding sequence is TGTGCCAGCAGCTCGGTGCGCCGGGACTACCGGGCCAATGAGCAGTTCTTC.

In this sample, this clonotype turned up many times. This chain joins TRBV7-8 and TRBJ1-2, with D possibly matching TRBD1 (5 bases). V lost 5 bases and J 1 base, leaving 8 bases between the germline ends. Looked up from germline, CDR1 is SGHVS and CDR2 is FQNEAQ. The CDR3 is 13 amino acids. CDR3 DNA: TGTGCCAGCAGCAAGACAGTTAACTATGGCTACACCTTC. Residues: CASSKTVNYGYTF.

This clonotype was detected ten times or more. The chain combines TRBV6-6 with TRBJ2-7, with 9 bases that match TRBD1. Germline V gives CDR1 MNHNY, CDR2 SVGAGI (reference sequence). The CDR3 sequence is 12 residues long. After removal of 7 bases from V and 6 bases from J, the junction contained 4 bases not matched to a gene. The DNA for the CDR3 is TGTGCCAGCAACAGGGGGCCCCTCGAGCAGTACTTC. Translating it yields CASNRGPLEQYF.

Ten or more counts support this clonotype. This chain connects TRBV11-1 to TRBJ2-1; D is possibly TRBD2 (6 bases). The CDR3 consists of 16 residues. Looked up from germline, CDR1 is SGHAT and CDR2 is FQDESV (reference sequence). Trimming shortened V by 5 bases and J by 5 bases, and 19 bases separated the two germline ends. The CDR3 here is CASSGVGTRPDNEQFF. The CDR3 DNA reads TGTGCCAGCAGCGGTGTGGGGACTCGGCCCGACAATGAGCAGTTCTTC.

In this sample, this clonotype turned up many times. V gene TRBV28 combines with J gene TRBJ1-5; D is uncertain. Germline values: CDR1 MDHEN, CDR2 SYDVKM. Trimming pared 2 bases from V and 1 base from J, leaving 9 bases between. The length of the CDR3 is 15 residues. CDR3 DNA sequence: TGTGCCAGCAGTTTAGAACAACGAAGCAATCAGCCCCAGCATTTT. Amino acids: CASSLEQRSNQPQHF.

Notes on this clonotype: It may be a read error: a sequence one base away is much more abundant. V usage is TRBV20-1 and J usage is TRBJ2-1; TRBD1 aligns across 10 bases. Germline V gene sequence: CDR1 DFQATT, CDR2 SNEGSKA (reference sequence). Trimming cost V 1 base and J 9 bases; bases outside gene matches: 9. This CDR3 region has 15 residues. As DNA, the CDR3 is TGCAGTGCTAGAGGCCCGGGACAGGGGATTAGTGAGCAGTTCTTC. This gives the protein CSARGPGQGISEQFF.